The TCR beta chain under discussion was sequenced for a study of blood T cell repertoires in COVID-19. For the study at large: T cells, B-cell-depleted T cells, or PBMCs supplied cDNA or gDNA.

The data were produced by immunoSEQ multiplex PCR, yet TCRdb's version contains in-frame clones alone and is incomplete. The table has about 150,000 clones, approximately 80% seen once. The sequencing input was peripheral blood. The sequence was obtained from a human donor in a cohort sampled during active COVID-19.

In DNA form, the CDR3 reads TGTGCCACCGCCCACAACGACAACGAGCAGTACTTC. Translated, it gives CATAHNDNEQYF. The chain employs TRBV10-3 and TRBJ2-7; the D is unclear. The CDR3 loop spans 12 amino acids. Deletions cut 10 bases from V and 5 bases from J, with 15 bases between. Germline V lookup: CDR1 ENHRY, CDR2 SYGVKD.